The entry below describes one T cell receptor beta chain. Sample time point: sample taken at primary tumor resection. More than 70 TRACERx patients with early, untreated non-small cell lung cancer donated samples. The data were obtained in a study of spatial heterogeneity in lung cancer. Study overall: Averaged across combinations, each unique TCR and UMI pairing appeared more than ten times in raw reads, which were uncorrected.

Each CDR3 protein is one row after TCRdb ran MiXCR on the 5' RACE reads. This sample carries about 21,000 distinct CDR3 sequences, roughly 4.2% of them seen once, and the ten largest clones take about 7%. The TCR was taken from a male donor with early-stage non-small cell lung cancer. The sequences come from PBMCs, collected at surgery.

For the CDR3, the DNA is TGCGCCAGCAGTGAATTAGTTTCTAATCAGCCCCAGCATTTT. Its translation is CASSELVSNQPQHF. The chain links TRBV10-2 to TRBJ1-5, with D unresolved. Germline loops: CDR1 WSHSY, CDR2 SAAADI. The CDR3 extends over 14 amino acids. V lost 3 bases to trimming and J lost 4 bases, with 10 bases between them.